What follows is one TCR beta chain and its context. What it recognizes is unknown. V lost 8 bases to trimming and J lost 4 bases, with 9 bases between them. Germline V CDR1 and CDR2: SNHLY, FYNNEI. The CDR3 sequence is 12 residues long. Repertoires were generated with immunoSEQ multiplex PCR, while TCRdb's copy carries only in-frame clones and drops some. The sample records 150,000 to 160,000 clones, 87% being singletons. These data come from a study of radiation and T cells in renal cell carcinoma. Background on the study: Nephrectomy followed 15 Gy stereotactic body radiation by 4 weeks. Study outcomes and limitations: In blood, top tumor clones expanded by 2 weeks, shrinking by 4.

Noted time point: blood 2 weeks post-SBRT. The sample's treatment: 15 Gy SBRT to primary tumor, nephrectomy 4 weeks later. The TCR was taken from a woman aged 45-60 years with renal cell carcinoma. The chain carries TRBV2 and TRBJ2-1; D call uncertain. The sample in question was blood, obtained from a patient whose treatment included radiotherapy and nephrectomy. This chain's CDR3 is CASGTIYNEQFF. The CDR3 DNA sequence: TGTGCCAGCGGTACTATTTACAATGAGCAGTTCTTC.